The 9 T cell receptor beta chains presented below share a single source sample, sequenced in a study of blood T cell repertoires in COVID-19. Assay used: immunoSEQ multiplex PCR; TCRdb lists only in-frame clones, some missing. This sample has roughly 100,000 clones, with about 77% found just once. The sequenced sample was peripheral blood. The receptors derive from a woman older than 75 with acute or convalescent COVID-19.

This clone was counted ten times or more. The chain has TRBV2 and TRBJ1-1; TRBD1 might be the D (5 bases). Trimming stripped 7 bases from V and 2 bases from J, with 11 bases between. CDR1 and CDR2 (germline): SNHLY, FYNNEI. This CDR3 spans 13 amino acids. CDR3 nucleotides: TGTGCCAGCATAGTTCAGGGCAACACTGAAGCTTTCTTT. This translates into CASIVQGNTEAFF.

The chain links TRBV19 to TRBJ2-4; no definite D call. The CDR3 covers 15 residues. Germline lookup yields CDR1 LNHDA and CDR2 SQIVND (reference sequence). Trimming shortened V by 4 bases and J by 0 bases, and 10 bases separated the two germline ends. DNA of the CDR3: TGTGCCAGTAGTACGGCGGCCGAAGCCAAAAACATTCAGTACTTC. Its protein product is CASSTAAEAKNIQYF. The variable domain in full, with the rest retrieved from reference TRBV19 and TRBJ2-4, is DGGITQSPKYLFRKEGQNVTLSCEQNLNHDAMYWYRQDPGQGLRLIYYSQIVNDFQKGDIAEGYSVSREKKESFPLTVTSAQKNPTAFYLCASSTAAEAKNIQYFGAGTRLSVL.

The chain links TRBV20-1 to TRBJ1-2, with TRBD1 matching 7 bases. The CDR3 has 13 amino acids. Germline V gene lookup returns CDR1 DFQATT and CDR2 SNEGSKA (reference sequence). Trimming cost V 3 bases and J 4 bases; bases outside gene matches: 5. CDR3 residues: CSASKGATYGYTF. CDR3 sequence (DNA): TGCAGTGCTAGTAAGGGGGCGACCTATGGCTACACCTTC.

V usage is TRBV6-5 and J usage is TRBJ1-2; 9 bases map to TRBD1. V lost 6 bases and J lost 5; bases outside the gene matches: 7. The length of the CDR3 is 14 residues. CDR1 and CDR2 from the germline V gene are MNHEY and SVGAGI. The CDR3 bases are TGTGCCAGCAGCCGACGGACAGGGGTGTATGGCTACACCTTC. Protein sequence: CASSRRTGVYGYTF.

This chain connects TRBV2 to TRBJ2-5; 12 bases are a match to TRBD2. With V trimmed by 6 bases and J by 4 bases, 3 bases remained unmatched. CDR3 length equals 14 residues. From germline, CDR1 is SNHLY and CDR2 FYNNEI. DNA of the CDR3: TGTGCCAGCAGGGAGGGACTAGCGGGAGAGACCCAGTACTTC. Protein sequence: CASREGLAGETQYF.

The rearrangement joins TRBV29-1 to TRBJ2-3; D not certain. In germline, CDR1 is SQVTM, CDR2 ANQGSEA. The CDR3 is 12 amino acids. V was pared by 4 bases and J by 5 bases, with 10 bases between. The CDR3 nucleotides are TGCAGCGTTGCGGTGAGCCGAGATACGCAGTATTTT. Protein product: CSVAVSRDTQYF.

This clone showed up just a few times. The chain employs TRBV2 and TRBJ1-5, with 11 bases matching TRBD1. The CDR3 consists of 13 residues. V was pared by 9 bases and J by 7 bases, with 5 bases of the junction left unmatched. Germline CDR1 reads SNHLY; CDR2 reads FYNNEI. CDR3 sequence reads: CASGQGARQPQHF. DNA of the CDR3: TGTGCCAGTGGACAGGGGGCAAGACAGCCCCAGCATTTT.

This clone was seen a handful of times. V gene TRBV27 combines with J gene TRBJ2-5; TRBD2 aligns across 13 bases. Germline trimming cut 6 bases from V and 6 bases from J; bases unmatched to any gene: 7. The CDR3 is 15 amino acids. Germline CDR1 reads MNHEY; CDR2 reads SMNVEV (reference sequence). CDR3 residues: CASRPLAGGPKTQYF. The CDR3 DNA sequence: TGTGCCAGCAGACCACTAGCGGGAGGGCCGAAGACCCAGTACTTC.

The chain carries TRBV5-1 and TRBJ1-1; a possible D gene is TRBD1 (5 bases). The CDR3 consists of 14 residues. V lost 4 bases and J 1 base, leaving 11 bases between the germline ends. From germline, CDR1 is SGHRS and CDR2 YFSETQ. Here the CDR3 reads CASSILTGNTEAFF. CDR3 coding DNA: TGCGCCAGCAGCATCCTAACAGGGAACACTGAAGCTTTCTTT.